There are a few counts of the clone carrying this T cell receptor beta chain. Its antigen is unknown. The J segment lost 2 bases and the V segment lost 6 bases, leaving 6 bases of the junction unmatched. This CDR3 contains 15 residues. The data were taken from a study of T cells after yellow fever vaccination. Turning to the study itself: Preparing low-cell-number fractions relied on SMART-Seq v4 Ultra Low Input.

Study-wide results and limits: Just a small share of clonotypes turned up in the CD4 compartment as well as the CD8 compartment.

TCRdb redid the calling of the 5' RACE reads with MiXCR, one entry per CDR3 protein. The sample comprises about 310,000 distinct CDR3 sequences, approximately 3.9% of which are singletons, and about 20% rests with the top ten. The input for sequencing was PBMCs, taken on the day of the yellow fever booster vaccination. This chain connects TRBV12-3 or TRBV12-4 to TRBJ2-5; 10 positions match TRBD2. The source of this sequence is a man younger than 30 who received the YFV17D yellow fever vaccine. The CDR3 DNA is TGTGCCAGCAGGACGGGTAGCGGGGGGCAAGAGACCCAGTACTTC. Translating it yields CASRTGSGGQETQYF.